The rows below give T cell receptor beta chains drawn from one sample of a study of radiation and T cells in renal cell carcinoma. Assay used: immunoSEQ multiplex PCR; TCRdb lists only in-frame clones, some missing. The sample has more than 140,000 clones, less than 90% seen once. The starting material was blood, obtained from a patient whose treatment included radiotherapy and nephrectomy. The receptors were sampled from a woman in her forties or fifties with renal cell carcinoma. Each CDR3 is given with its conserved first and last residue. The order of the fields is V gene, clone size, J gene, D gene, CDR3 DNA, CDR3 protein. A D gene is named only where the DNA matches it firmly. Expanded clones get a size class; other rows say once, few or many, or leave the size out.

TRBV28,.,TRBJ2-1,TRBD2,TGTGCCAGCAGTCGTGGACTAGCGGCCTACAATGAGCAGTTCTTC,CASSRGLAAYNEQFF
TRBV6-5,.,TRBJ2-3,.,TGTGCCAGCAGTTCACGGGTTTCGGGTACGCAGTATTTT,CASSSRVSGTQYF
TRBV9,.,TRBJ2-1,.,TGTGCCAGCAGCGTCGAACCCCGGCAAAGGGGAGGCAATGAGCAGTTCTTC,CASSVEPRQRGGNEQFF
TRBV7-2,.,TRBJ2-7,TRBD2,TGTGCCAGCAGCGCTAGCGGGAGAACCTACGAGCAGTACTTC,CASSASGRTYEQYF
TRBV18,few,TRBJ1-5,TRBD1,TGTGCCAGCTCACCTTCGACAGGGACGGATAATCAGCCCCAGCATTTT,CASSPSTGTDNQPQHF
TRBV19,.,TRBJ1-1,.,TGTGCCAGTAGCAAACTACTTGGACAGAACACTGAAGCTTTCTTT,CASSKLLGQNTEAFF
TRBV14,few,TRBJ1-2,.,TGTGCCAGCAGCCACCAGCCAGTCTATGGCTACACCTTC,CASSHQPVYGYTF
TRBV7-9,once,TRBJ2-5,TRBD1,TGTGCCAGCAGTTCAGGGGACAGGGCCCCAGCGAAGACCCAGTACTTC,CASSSGDRAPAKTQYF
TRBV9,few,TRBJ2-6,.,TGTGCCAGCAGCTTTTCGGGGGCCAACGTCCTGACTTTC,CASSFSGANVLTF
TRBV5-1,.,TRBJ2-6,.,TGCGCCAGCAGCCCTGTTGCTGGGGCCAACGTCCTGACTTTC,CASSPVAGANVLTF
TRBV7-2,.,TRBJ2-3,.,TGTGCCAGCAGCTTACAGGCGTCCCAGCTCACAGATACGCAGTATTTT,CASSLQASQLTDTQYF
TRBV18,few,TRBJ1-2,.,TGTGCCAGCTCACCCGGCCGACGATCATATGGCTACACCTTC,CASSPGRRSYGYTF
TRBV7-2,.,TRBJ1-2,.,TGTGCCAGCAGCCCAGCCGGGACTGATGGCTACACCTTC,CASSPAGTDGYTF
TRBV2,.,TRBJ1-3,.,TGTGCCAGCAGTGACTTAACCTCTGGAAACACCATATATTTT,CASSDLTSGNTIYF
TRBV28,few,TRBJ1-4,.,TGTGCCAGCAGTCTCACGGGAGCAACTAATGAAAAACTGTTTTTT,CASSLTGATNEKLFF
TRBV5-1,.,TRBJ2-2,.,TGCGCCAGCAGCTTGGGACGGACCTTGGGCGGGGAGCTGTTTTTT,CASSLGRTLGGELFF
TRBV13,.,TRBJ2-2,TRBD2,TGTGCCAGCAGCTTAGAGTCTAGCGGGGTCACCGGGGAGCTGTTTTTT,CASSLESSGVTGELFF
TRBV5-4,.,TRBJ2-1,TRBD1,TGTGCCAGCAGCTTGGCCGTGGGACAGAGGGATGAGCAGTTCTTC,CASSLAVGQRDEQFF
TRBV29-1,once,TRBJ2-1,TRBD2,TGCAGCGTTCCCCTCGGGGTAGCGGGACTTTCGAGCTCCTACAATGAGCAGTTCTTC,CSVPLGVAGLSSSYNEQFF
TRBV4-1,.,TRBJ2-7,TRBD1,TGCGCCAGTCGACAGGGGACTTCCTCCTACGAGCAGTACTTC,CASRQGTSSYEQYF
TRBV6-5,.,TRBJ2-2,.,TGTGCCAGCACTAGGAACGGACCGAACACCGGGGAGCTGTTTTTT,CASTRNGPNTGELFF
TRBV14,.,TRBJ1-2,.,TGTGCCAGCAGCGCAGTGGGAACTGGTGGCTACACCTTC,CASSAVGTGGYTF
TRBV27,.,TRBJ2-1,.,TGTGCCAGCAGTACCGAGGGCGGGGTCAGAGTCCATGAGCAGTTCTTC,CASSTEGGVRVHEQFF
TRBV4-1,.,TRBJ2-7,TRBD1,TGCGCCAGCAGCCAAGATCCGACAGGGGGACCGCCCGAGCAGTACTTC,CASSQDPTGGPPEQYF
TRBV5-6,few,TRBJ1-1,.,TGTGCCAGCAGCTTGGACACTGAAGCTTTCTTT,CASSLDTEAFF
TRBV5-4,.,TRBJ2-3,.,TGTGCCAGCAGCTTGGAGAATCGGGAATCAGATACGCAGTATTTT,CASSLENRESDTQYF
TRBV5-1,few,TRBJ1-5,.,TGCGCCAGCAGCTTGGATAGCAATCAGCCCCAGCATTTT,CASSLDSNQPQHF
TRBV6-6,.,TRBJ1-1,.,TGTGCCAGCAGTTGGGGGACAATGAACACTGAAGCTTTCTTT,CASSWGTMNTEAFF
TRBV7-2,.,TRBJ2-5,.,TGTGCCAGCAGCTTCTCCCCGGGAGTGGGGGAGACCCAGTACTTC,CASSFSPGVGETQYF
TRBV7-2,.,TRBJ2-1,TRBD1,TGTGCCAGCAGCGGACAGGGGACCCATGAGCAGTTCTTC,CASSGQGTHEQFF
TRBV7-2,.,TRBJ2-2,.,TGTGCCAGCAGCTTAGCCCCCCACACCGGGGAGCTGTTTTTT,CASSLAPHTGELFF
TRBV7-9,.,TRBJ2-1,TRBD2,TGTGCCAGCAGCTTTGGAGGACTAGCCAATGAGCAGTTCTTC,CASSFGGLANEQFF
TRBV29-1,once,TRBJ1-4,.,TGCAGCGCCCAGGATGAAAAACTGTTTTTT,CSAQDEKLFF
TRBV7-3,.,TRBJ2-3,.,TGTGCCAGCAGTTATCAGGGAGATACGCAGTATTTT,CASSYQGDTQYF
TRBV5-1,.,TRBJ2-7,.,TGCGCCAGCAGCCCGTCGGGGGTATCATCCTACGAGCAGTACTTC,CASSPSGVSSYEQYF
TRBV29-1,.,TRBJ1-4,TRBD1,TGCAGCGTGGGAGGGGGACAGGCCGATGAAAAACTGTTTTTT,CSVGGGQADEKLFF
TRBV13,.,TRBJ2-4,.,TGTGCCAGCAGCTTACAGTTCAAGGTAGCCAAAAACATTCAGTACTTC,CASSLQFKVAKNIQYF
TRBV10-1,.,TRBJ2-1,TRBD1,TGCGCCAGCAGTGAGTCTGGGGACAGGGGCTACAATGAGCAGTTCTTC,CASSESGDRGYNEQFF
TRBV4-3,.,TRBJ1-1,.,TGCGCCAGCAGCCAAGGGACAGTGAACACTGAAGCTTTCTTT,CASSQGTVNTEAFF
TRBV7-8,many,TRBJ1-5,.,TGTGCCAGCAGCCTGTTACAGGGCCCCAATCAGCCCCAGCATTTT,CASSLLQGPNQPQHF
TRBV5-1,once,TRBJ2-5,.,TGCGCCAGCAGTAACCAAGAGACCCAGTACTTC,CASSNQETQYF
TRBV2,.,TRBJ2-2,.,TGTGCCAGCAGTGAAGTTCGGACGAACACCGGGGAGCTGTTTTTT,CASSEVRTNTGELFF
TRBV2,.,TRBJ1-5,.,TGTGCCAGCAGTGCGTCCCTTTCGTCACAGAGCAATCAGCCCCAGCATTTT,CASSASLSSQSNQPQHF
TRBV6-5,.,TRBJ1-2,.,TGTGCCAGCAGTTCTACCGGGATGAAAGGTGGCTACACCTTC,CASSSTGMKGGYTF
TRBV9,.,TRBJ2-1,TRBD2,TGTGCCAGCAGCGCCGGGACTAGCGGGGGAAATGAGCAGTTCTTC,CASSAGTSGGNEQFF
TRBV10-3,.,TRBJ2-7,.,TGTGCCATCAGTCAAAAGTGGGAGCAGTACTTC,CAISQKWEQYF
TRBV10-3,.,TRBJ2-1,TRBD1,TGTGCCATCAGCTGGACAGGGGGTCCGGATGAGCAGTTCTTC,CAISWTGGPDEQFF
TRBV2,.,TRBJ2-5,.,TGTGCCAGCAGTTCCGGAGGGGGGACCCAGTACTTC,CASSSGGGTQYF
TRBV6-1,.,TRBJ2-3,TRBD1,TGTGCCAGCAGGGCACAGGGGGCCTCCACAGATACGCAGTATTTT,CASRAQGASTDTQYF
TRBV28,once,TRBJ1-4,TRBD1,TGTGCCAGCAGTTCCTCGGGGGTTGGGACAGTGGATGAAAAACTGTTTTTT,CASSSSGVGTVDEKLFF
TRBV6-6,.,TRBJ2-7,.,TGTGCCAGCAAGAGTGGGGGGAGCTCCTACGAGCAGTACTTC,CASKSGGSSYEQYF
TRBV30,.,TRBJ1-5,TRBD1,TGTGCCTGGGCCAGGGGGCAGGATCAGCCCCAGCATTTT,CAWARGQDQPQHF